Each of the 29 T cell receptor beta chains below was sequenced from the same sample in a study of T cells in Graves' hyperthyroidism and ophthalmopathy. Authors of the study amplified TCR beta CDR3 regions from RNA transcripts. In the first-round RT-PCR of the TCR CDR3, the HTBI primer set was used. TCRdb fed the multiplex PCR reads into MiXCR, producing one record per CDR3 protein. Counted here are a few hundred thousand distinct CDR3 sequences, more than 14% occurring once; the ten biggest clones make up about 14%. Source material: blood. All receptors come from a woman in her thirties or forties with Graves' hyperthyroidism that later progressed to Graves' ophthalmopathy.

The table lists this clonotype with a few counts. In DNA, the CDR3 is TGTGCCAGCAGTTCCCGGTCCCCCCGGGTAGGTCAGCCCCAGCATTTT. Its translation is CASSSRSPRVGQPQHF. The chain is built from TRBV27 and TRBJ1-5; D is undetermined. The CDR3 runs 16 residues. Deletions cut 4 bases from V and 6 bases from J, with 19 bases between. Looked up from germline, CDR1 is MNHEY and CDR2 is SMNVEV (reference sequence).

The V gene is TRBV5-1, the J gene TRBJ2-1, with TRBD2 matching over 9 bases. The V gene end was trimmed by 2 bases and the J gene end by 4 bases; junction bases not matched to a gene: 7. This CDR3 region has 16 residues. The germline V gene encodes CDR1 SGHRS and CDR2 YFSETQ. The CDR3 DNA reads as TGCGCCAGCAGCTTAATGGCGGGAGGGCGGTACAATGAGCAGTTCTTC. It translates to CASSLMAGGRYNEQFF.

A few counts support this clonotype. The J gene is TRBJ2-1, the V gene TRBV6-2 or TRBV6-3; D uncertain. The V end lost 6 bases, the J end lost 5 bases, and 20 bases lay between the germline ends. Looked up from germline, CDR1 is MNHEY and CDR2 is SVGEGT. CDR3 length: 16 residues. CDR3 sequence (DNA): TGTGCCAGCAGCCTCTCTAGTTACCCCGGAGACAATGAGCAGTTCTTC. Protein sequence: CASSLSSYPGDNEQFF.

There are many counts of this clonotype. CDR3: CASSMGPSSYNEQFF. The CDR3 nucleotides read TGTGCCAGCAGCATGGGACCGAGCTCCTACAATGAGCAGTTCTTC. This chain joins TRBV11-3 and TRBJ2-1; D tentatively reads TRBD1 or TRBD2 (5 bases each). The length of the CDR3 is 15 residues. Trimming removed 5 bases from V and 0 bases from J, with 11 bases in between. Per germline, CDR1 SGHNT and CDR2 YENEEA.

The CDR3 sequence: CSAILGTSGRRQFF. The CDR3, as DNA: TGCAGTGCCATACTAGGGACTAGCGGGAGGCGGCAGTTCTTC. This sequence joins TRBV20-1 and TRBJ2-1, with 15 bases that match TRBD2. V trimming: 6 bases; J trimming: 12 bases; junction bases outside the gene matches: 9. The germline CDR1 and CDR2 sequences are DFQATT and SNEGSKA (reference sequence). The CDR3 is made up of 14 amino acids.

Ten or more counts support this clonotype. This chain uses TRBV5-1 with TRBJ1-1; the D gene is possibly TRBD1 (5 bases). Germline V gives CDR1 SGHRS, CDR2 YFSETQ. V lost 0 bases to trimming and J lost 1 base, with 19 bases between them. The CDR3 runs 18 residues. The CDR3 sequence: CASSLETGVRSRNTEAFF. CDR3 in DNA: TGCGCCAGCAGCTTGGAGACGGGGGTTAGGTCTCGGAACACTGAAGCTTTCTTT.

As to this clonotype: A much more abundant neighbour one base away suggests this may be a read error. The chain is built from TRBV27 and TRBJ1-3; no clear D. V was trimmed by 6 bases and J by 1 base, leaving 1 base between them. The CDR3 is 11 amino acids. CDR1 is MNHEY and CDR2 is SMNVEV in the germline V gene (reference sequence). CDR3 protein: CASRSGNTIYF. DNA for the CDR3: TGTGCCAGCAGGTCTGGAAACACCATATATTTT.

This clonotype was recorded many times. The J gene is TRBJ1-5, the V gene TRBV3-1; the D is unclear. V gave up 2 bases and J gave up 2 bases, with 4 bases separating them. Germline V gene lookup returns CDR1 LGHDT and CDR2 YNNKEL (reference sequence). The CDR3 covers 13 residues. The CDR3 spells CASSQQRNQPQHF. DNA of the CDR3: TGTGCCAGCAGCCAACAACGCAATCAGCCCCAGCATTTT.

This clonotype has just a few counts. The chain recombines TRBV28 with TRBJ2-7; possibly TRBD1 for D (5 bases). V was clipped by 2 bases and J by 2 bases, with 10 bases between them. The CDR3 loop spans 14 amino acids. Germline V CDR1 and CDR2: MDHEN, SYDVKM. The CDR3 nucleotides read TGTGCCAGCAGTTTAACAGGACCTACCTACGAGCAGTACTTC. Translated, it gives CASSLTGPTYEQYF. Full variable domain (outside the CDR3, taken from reference TRBV28 and TRBJ2-7): DVKVTQSSRYLVKRTGEKVFLECVQDMDHENMFWYRQDPGLGLRLIYFSYDVKMKEKGDIPEGYSVSREKKERFSLILESASTNQTSMYLCASSLTGPTYEQYFGPGTRLTVT.

V and J are TRBV7-2 and TRBJ1-1; D is ambiguous. V was shortened by 6 bases and J by 4 bases, with 15 bases between the two germline ends. This CDR3 is built from 14 residues. Looked up from germline, CDR1 is SGHTA and CDR2 is FQGNSA. In nucleotides, the CDR3 is TGTGCCAGCAGTACAAGGCCGGGAGGCACTGAAGCTTTCTTT. Protein sequence: CASSTRPGGTEAFF.

This clonotype has ten or more counts. V is TRBV20-1 and J is TRBJ2-6, with 11 positions matching TRBD2. V was clipped by 5 bases and J by 0 bases; unmatched bases: 3. There are 16 residues in the CDR3. The germline CDR1 and CDR2 sequences are DFQATT and SNEGSKA (reference sequence). CDR3 coding DNA: TGCAGTGCTTTAGCGGGAGGGAACTCTGGGGCCAACGTCCTGACTTTC. It yields the protein CSALAGGNSGANVLTF.

This clonotype was found many times. This chain uses TRBV28 with TRBJ2-1, with unresolved D. Trimming cost V 5 bases and J 5 bases, with 13 bases left between them. Germline-derived CDR1 and CDR2 are MDHEN and SYDVKM. CDR3 length: 14 amino acids. CDR3 region: CASSVFPRHNEQFF. CDR3 sequence (DNA): TGTGCCAGCAGTGTGTTTCCTCGGCACAATGAGCAGTTCTTC.

This clonotype was seen ten or more times. This sequence may be a read error, since a much larger clone differs from it by one base. This sequence joins TRBV28 and TRBJ1-1; TRBD1 might be the D (6 bases). Germline V CDR1 and CDR2: MDHEN, SYDVKM. The CDR3 totals 17 residues. CDR3 nucleotides: TGTGCCAGCAGTCCTCCGACAGGCTCGCCGATGAACACTGGAGCTTTCTTT. This translates into CASSPPTGSPMNTGAFF.

This clonotype has only a few counts. A single base separates this from a much larger clone, so it may be a read error. The final CDR3 position lacks the conserved phenylalanine or tryptophan, pointing to a likely read error. V gene TRBV7-8 combines with J gene TRBJ2-7; tentatively, D is TRBD1 or TRBD2 (5 bases each). This CDR3 has 17 amino acids. Trimming pared 5 bases from V and 0 bases from J, leaving 20 bases between. Germline assignment: CDR1 SGHVS and CDR2 FQNEAQ. CDR3: CASSAVIGTGPSYEQYL. CDR3 nucleotides: TGTGCCAGCAGCGCGGTGATAGGGACGGGGCCCTCCTACGAGCAGTACCTC.

This clonotype was detected a few times. A much larger clone lies a single base off, so this may be a read error. The chain combines TRBV10-3 with TRBJ2-7, with TRBD2 as a possible D gene (6 bases). This CDR3 has 13 amino acids. Germline-derived CDR1 and CDR2 are ENHRY and SYGVKD. The V end lost 0 bases, the J end lost 9 bases, and 12 bases lay between the germline ends. CDR3 coding DNA: TGTGCCATCAGTGAGTCCCCAGGGAGGTCGCAGTACTTC. This sequence encodes CAISESPGRSQYF.

This clonotype was found many times. The rearrangement joins TRBV15 to TRBJ2-5, with D maybe TRBD2 (7 bases). The V and J ends lost 1 base and 5 bases respectively, with 11 bases between them. CDR3 length: 14 amino acids. In germline, CDR1 is LNHNV, CDR2 YYDKDF (reference sequence). CDR3 sequence reads: CATSRAGGWETQYF. The CDR3 nucleotides are TGTGCCACCAGCAGAGCGGGGGGCTGGGAGACCCAGTACTTC. Combining the CDR3 with reference TRBV15 and TRBJ2-5 gives the whole variable domain DAMVIQNPRYQVTQFGKPVTLSCSQTLNHNVMYWYQQKSSQAPKLLFHYYDKDFNNEADTPDNFQSRRPNTSFCFLDIRSPGLGDTAMYLCATSRAGGWETQYFGPGTRLLVL.

V usage is TRBV5-4 and J usage is TRBJ2-3, with D maybe TRBD1 (6 bases). There are 15 residues in the CDR3. Germline V gene sequence: CDR1 SGHNT, CDR2 YYREEE (reference sequence). V lost 5 bases and J 2 bases, leaving 15 bases between the germline ends. Here the CDR3 reads CASSPNRAYTDTQYF. The CDR3 DNA is TGTGCCAGCAGTCCCAACAGGGCCTACACAGATACGCAGTATTTT. Complete variable domain (other parts from reference TRBV5-4 and TRBJ2-3): ETGVTQSPTHLIKTRGQQVTLRCSSQSGHNTVSWYQQALGQGPQFIFQYYREEENGRGNFPPRFSGLQFPNYSSELNVNALELDDSALYLCASSPNRAYTDTQYFGPGTRLTVL.

The rearrangement joins TRBV2 to TRBJ1-1; TRBD1 aligns across 8 bases. CDR1 and CDR2 from the germline V gene are SNHLY and FYNNEI. CDR3 length: 14 amino acids. Trimming removed 7 bases from V and 1 base from J; junction bases left unmatched: 5. The CDR3: CASTQGQGNTEAFF. The CDR3 nucleotides read TGTGCCAGCACCCAAGGACAGGGGAACACTGAAGCTTTCTTT.

At least ten counts were recorded for this clonotype. V gene TRBV5-1 combines with J gene TRBJ1-1, with unresolved D. Germline V gene sequence: CDR1 SGHRS, CDR2 YFSETQ. V shed 5 bases and J shed 2 bases, with 10 bases lying between them. The CDR3 is made up of 13 amino acids. CDR3 in amino acids: CASSTGGNTEAFF. DNA for the CDR3: TGCGCCAGCAGTACGGGTGGTAACACTGAAGCTTTCTTT.

This clonotype has a single count. The V gene is TRBV28, the J gene TRBJ1-1, with 10 positions matching TRBD1. The germline gives CDR1 MDHEN, CDR2 SYDVKM. The CDR3 length is 16 residues. After removal of 6 bases from V and 0 bases from J, the junction contained 7 bases not matched to a gene. Here the CDR3 DNA reads TGTGCCAGCAGCTCCGGGACAGGGGACCTGAACACTGAAGCTTTCTTT. It encodes CASSSGTGDLNTEAFF.

This chain connects TRBV19 to TRBJ2-2; either TRBD1 or TRBD2 may supply D (5 bases each). This CDR3 spans 12 amino acids. CDR1 LNHDA and CDR2 SQIVND come from the germline V gene (reference sequence). The V end lost 5 bases, the J end lost 7 bases, and 8 bases lay between the germline ends. The CDR3: CASSRGRGELFF. CDR3 in DNA: TGTGCCAGTAGTCGGGGCCGCGGGGAGCTGTTTTTT.

This clonotype has a count of ten or more. This sequence joins TRBV10-3 and TRBJ1-6; D gene unclear. CDR1 is ENHRY and CDR2 is SYGVKD in the germline V gene. The CDR3 is made up of 14 amino acids. The CDR3 region has the DNA TGTTCCGTATTTCCGGGCCAGATTAATTCACCCCTCCACTTT. This gives the protein CSVFPGQINSPLHF.

This clonotype was observed a few times. The chain couples TRBV4-2 to TRBJ1-3, with TRBD1 as a possible D gene (5 bases). This CDR3 spans 16 amino acids. Trimming pared 3 bases from V and 0 bases from J, leaving 12 bases between. Germline CDR1 reads LGHNA; CDR2 reads YNFKEQ. The CDR3 loop reads CASSQGPMSSGNTIYF. CDR3 sequence (DNA): TGTGCCAGCAGCCAGGGACCCATGAGCTCTGGAAACACCATATATTTT.

The chain has TRBV12-3 or TRBV12-4 and TRBJ2-6, with D tentatively TRBD1 (6 bases). The CDR3 covers 17 residues. The germline V and J ends were trimmed by 4 bases and 4 bases, with 17 bases remaining between them. CDR3 nucleotide sequence: TGTGCCAGCAGTTCCACCCTACAGGGTAGGGGGGCCAACGTCCTGACTTTC. Protein sequence: CASSSTLQGRGANVLTF.

In its sample, this clonotype was seen many times. The chain is built from TRBV6-1 and TRBJ2-3, with D unresolved. V was shortened by 0 bases and J by 4 bases, with 8 bases between the two germline ends. The V gene's germline CDR1 is MNHNS and CDR2 SASEGT. CDR3 size: 14 residues. The CDR3 region is CASSEAPGPDTQYF. The CDR3 nucleotides read TGTGCCAGCAGTGAAGCACCGGGCCCAGATACGCAGTATTTT.

This clonotype was detected a few times. CDR3 bases: TGTGCCACCAGTGATCCCCCGGGGACAGGGGGCAAGGGTGAGCAGTTCTTC. This translates into CATSDPPGTGGKGEQFF. V is TRBV24-1 and J is TRBJ2-1; 12 bases agree with TRBD1. The CDR3 totals 17 residues. Trimming took 3 bases from V and 9 from J; bases not matched to a gene: 11. The germline CDR1 and CDR2 sequences are KGHDR and SFDVKD.

This clonotype was counted many times. V gene TRBV19 combines with J gene TRBJ1-3; a possible D gene is TRBD1 (5 bases). Trimming shortened V by 2 bases and J by 0 bases, and 11 bases separated the two germline ends. Per the germline V gene, CDR1 is LNHDA and CDR2 is SQIVND (reference sequence). This CDR3 spans 16 amino acids. The CDR3, as DNA: TGTGCCAGTAGTATATCGGGACTGATCTCTGGAAACACCATATATTTT. It codes for CASSISGLISGNTIYF. Full variable domain (remainder filled in from reference TRBV19 and TRBJ1-3): DGGITQSPKYLFRKEGQNVTLSCEQNLNHDAMYWYRQDPGQGLRLIYYSQIVNDFQKGDIAEGYSVSREKKESFPLTVTSAQKNPTAFYLCASSISGLISGNTIYFGEGSWLTVV.

This clonotype came up many times. The chain employs TRBV29-1 and TRBJ1-5; possible D gene TRBD1, 6 bases. The CDR3 has 14 residues. Germline-derived CDR1 and CDR2 are SQVTM and ANQGSEA. V gave up 7 bases and J gave up 2 bases, with 15 bases separating them. CDR3 DNA: TGCAGCGCTGGGGACCCAGGGGGCAATCAGCCCCAGCATTTT. It yields the protein CSAGDPGGNQPQHF.

This clonotype was seen many times. V gene TRBV5-1 combines with J gene TRBJ1-1; TRBD1 matches 9 bases. CDR1 is SGHRS and CDR2 is YFSETQ in the germline V gene. This CDR3 is 17 amino acids long. The V gene end was trimmed by 7 bases and the J gene end by 3 bases; junction bases not matched to a gene: 16. The CDR3 DNA is TGCGCCAGCTCACCAGATTTCGGACAGGGGATGGACACTGAAGCTTTCTTT. Translating gives CASSPDFGQGMDTEAFF.